The sequence of this T cell receptor beta chain was determined in a study of T cells in Graves' hyperthyroidism and ophthalmopathy. Overall study results and limits: The model foresaw ophthalmopathy a median 6.5 months prior to onset. Most clonotypes expanded in the thyroid (above 0.001) were also present in blood.

Amplified regions were TCR beta CDR3 sequences from RNA transcripts. A first-round RT-PCR of the TCR CDR3 used the HTBI primer set. TCRdb passed the multiplex PCR reads through MiXCR, listing each CDR3 protein once. The sample shows 500,000 to 750,000 distinct CDR3 sequences, more than 15% of them seen only once. CDR1 is SGHAT, CDR2 FQNNGV, per germline. The ends were cut back, 5 bases at V and 9 bases at J, with 23 bases in the middle. This CDR3 contains 15 residues. Points on this clonotype: Its antigen is not known.

The sample was blood. The chain is built from TRBV11-2 and TRBJ2-7; tentative D call: TRBD1 (6 bases). This TCR was recovered from a woman aged 25-40 years with Graves' hyperthyroidism. The CDR3 loop is CASSKSDRYTTRQYF. The CDR3 DNA reads TGTGCCAGCAGCAAATCCGACAGGTATACTACGAGGCAGTACTTC.